This T cell receptor beta chain was obtained from a study of blood T cell repertoires in COVID-19 (dated by TCRdb to the early 2020s). With regard to the full study: The collaborator samples originated in the United States, Italy and Spain and spanned the acute and convalescent phases of COVID-19. The material from the prospective study consisted of cDNA or gDNA derived from T cells, B-cell-depleted T cells, or PBMCs. Subjects who had been exposed to COVID-19, were actively infected with it, or had recovered from it provided the deeply sampled blood TCRbeta repertoires that made up the dataset. A freely available public database, intended as a resource for researchers studying the immune response to SARS-CoV-2, is where the repertoires were released. Samples were obtained from the ongoing ImmuneRACE study (first 160 participants) and from 950 to 1,500 subjects provided by 6 global collaborators. The sample metadata nearly always contained a de-identified subject ID, COVID-19 status, age in years and sex. Where available, HLA class I and class II types were taken from metadata supplied by the sample provider and were not determined by assay-based typing. What the work shows at the level of the full study, not this receptor alone: The quantity of clinical and demographic metadata differed by source and by participant and was supplied without curation.

There are 16 amino acids in the CDR3, from cysteine to phenylalanine inclusive. The kept DNA is CDR3 alone, 48 bases in frame from the first base. V ends up 3 bases short and J 1 base short, with an unmatched junction base count of 4. CDR1 and CDR2 (MDHEN, SYDVKM) derive from the germline V gene. The collaborating institutions used their own protocols to collect whole blood in K2EDTA tubes. For TCRbeta analysis, collaborators shipped samples in one of three forms: frozen whole blood, isolated PBMCs, or DNA extracted from either of those sample types. A word on this clone: What this receptor recognizes is not known. Base qualities are not provided; no much larger clone lies one nucleotide away.

TCRbeta CDR3 regions were amplified from genomic DNA using the immunoSEQ Assay, a bias-controlled multiplex PCR. Regarding the original processing steps: Within the assay, amplification of reference gene primers was used to estimate how many nucleated cells each sample contained. Sequence reads were collapsed and filtered to measure the absolute abundance of every unique TCRbeta CDR3 rearrangement. Productive Simpson clonality was computed per sample as the square root of Simpson's diversity index over productive rearrangements. The source is immuneACCESS, and TCRdb retained only in-frame sequences with V and J called. Part of the clones is not carried over; for the studies checked, unresolved V genes explain less than half of this, and the remainder is unexplained. V and J calls and clone size are copied from that table; D and trimming were computed from the DNA. The sample has about 160,000 clones on record, 80% to 95% of them singletons. Over 3.5% of the sample rests with the top ten.

The chain is made from TRBV28 and TRBJ2-7, and 12 bases in between align with TRBD2. The origin of this receptor is a woman aged 50 to 60 with acute or convalescent COVID-19. The sequenced material came from peripheral blood. The CDR3: CASSFRTSGASYEQYF. Read as DNA, the sequence is TGTGCCAGCAGTTTCCGGACTAGCGGGGCTTCCTACGAGCAGTACTTC.